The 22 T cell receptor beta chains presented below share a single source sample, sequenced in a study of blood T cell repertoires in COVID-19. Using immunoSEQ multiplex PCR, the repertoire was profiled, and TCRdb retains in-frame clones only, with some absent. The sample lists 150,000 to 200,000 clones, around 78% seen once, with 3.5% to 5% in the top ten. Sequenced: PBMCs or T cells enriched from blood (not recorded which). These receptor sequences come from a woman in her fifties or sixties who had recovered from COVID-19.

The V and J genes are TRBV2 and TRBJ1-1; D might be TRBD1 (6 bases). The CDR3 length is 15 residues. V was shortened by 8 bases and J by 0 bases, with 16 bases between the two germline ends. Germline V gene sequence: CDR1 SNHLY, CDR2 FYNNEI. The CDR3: CASEIGQLLNTEAFF. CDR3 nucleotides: TGTGCCAGCGAGATCGGACAGCTTTTGAACACTGAAGCTTTCTTT.

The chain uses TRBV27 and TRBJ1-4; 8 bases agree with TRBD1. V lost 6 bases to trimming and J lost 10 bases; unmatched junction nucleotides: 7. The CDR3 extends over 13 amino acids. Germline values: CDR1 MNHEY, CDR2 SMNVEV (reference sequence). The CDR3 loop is CASRTSQGVKLFF. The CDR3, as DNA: TGTGCCAGCAGAACCTCACAGGGGGTAAAACTGTTTTTT.

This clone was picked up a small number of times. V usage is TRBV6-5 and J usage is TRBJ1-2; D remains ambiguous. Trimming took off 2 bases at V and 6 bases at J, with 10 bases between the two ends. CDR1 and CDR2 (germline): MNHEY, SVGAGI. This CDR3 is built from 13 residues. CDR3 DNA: TGTGCCAGCAGTTACGCGAGGGCGCATGGCTACACCTTC. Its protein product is CASSYARAHGYTF.

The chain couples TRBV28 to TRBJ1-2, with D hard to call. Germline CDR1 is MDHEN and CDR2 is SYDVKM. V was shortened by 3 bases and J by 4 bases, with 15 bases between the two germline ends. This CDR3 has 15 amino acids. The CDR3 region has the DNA TGTGCCAGCAGTTTCGCGGGCAGCAGAACCTATGGCTACACCTTC. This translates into CASSFAGSRTYGYTF.

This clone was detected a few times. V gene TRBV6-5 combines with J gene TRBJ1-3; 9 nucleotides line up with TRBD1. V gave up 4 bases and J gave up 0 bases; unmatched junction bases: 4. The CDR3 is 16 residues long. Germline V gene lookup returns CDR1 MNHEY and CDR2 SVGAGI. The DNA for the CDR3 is TGTGCCAGCAGTTTCGAGACAGGGGGCTCTGGAAACACCATATATTTT. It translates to CASSFETGGSGNTIYF.

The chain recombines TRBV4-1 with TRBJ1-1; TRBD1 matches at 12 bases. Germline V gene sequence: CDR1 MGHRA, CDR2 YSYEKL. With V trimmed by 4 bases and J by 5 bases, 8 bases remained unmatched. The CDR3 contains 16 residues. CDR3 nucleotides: TGCGCCAGCAGCCTAGTTGGGACAGGGGGCAAGACTGAAGCTTTCTTT. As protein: CASSLVGTGGKTEAFF.

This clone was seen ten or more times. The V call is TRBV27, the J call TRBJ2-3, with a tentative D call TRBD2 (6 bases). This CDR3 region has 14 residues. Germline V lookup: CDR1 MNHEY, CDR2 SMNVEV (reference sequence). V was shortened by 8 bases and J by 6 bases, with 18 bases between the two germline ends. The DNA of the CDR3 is TGTGCCAGCCGGGGACTCGCCGACGAGGATACGCAGTATTTT. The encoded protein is CASRGLADEDTQYF.

The CDR3 nucleotides read TGTGCCAGCAGCTTTGAATCAAGCATCACTGAAGCTTTCTTT. Its translation: CASSFESSITEAFF. V usage is TRBV11-2 and J usage is TRBJ1-1; D call uncertain. This CDR3 has 14 residues. CDR1 is SGHAT, CDR2 FQNNGV, per germline. V was cut by 3 bases and J by 4 bases, with 12 bases left in between.

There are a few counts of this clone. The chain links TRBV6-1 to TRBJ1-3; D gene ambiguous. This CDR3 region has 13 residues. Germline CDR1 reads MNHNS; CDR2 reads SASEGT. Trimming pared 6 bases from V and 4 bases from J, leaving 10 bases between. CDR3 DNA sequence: TGTGCCAGCAGCCTTGAGATCGGAAACACCATATATTTT. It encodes CASSLEIGNTIYF.

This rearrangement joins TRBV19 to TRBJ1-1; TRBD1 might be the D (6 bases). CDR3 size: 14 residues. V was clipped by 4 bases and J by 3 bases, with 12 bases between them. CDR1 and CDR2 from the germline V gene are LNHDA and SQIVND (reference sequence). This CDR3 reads CASSNLGGDTEAFF. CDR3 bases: TGTGCCAGTAGTAACCTAGGGGGGGACACTGAAGCTTTCTTT.

The CDR3 DNA reads TGTGCCAGCAGCTTAGGGGGGGTCGGTTTCGGGAGCACTGAAGCTTTCTTT. Protein product: CASSLGGVGFGSTEAFF. The rearrangement uses TRBV11-2 and TRBJ1-1; the D gene is possibly TRBD1 (5 bases). CDR1 and CDR2 from the germline V gene are SGHAT and FQNNGV. This CDR3 spans 17 amino acids. V was trimmed by 1 base and J by 4 bases, leaving 19 bases between them.

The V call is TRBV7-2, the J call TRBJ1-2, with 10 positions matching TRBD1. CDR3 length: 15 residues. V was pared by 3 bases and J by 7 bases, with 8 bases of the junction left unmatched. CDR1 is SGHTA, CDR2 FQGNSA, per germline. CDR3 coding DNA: TGTGCCAGCAGCTTGCGGACAGGGGGTAAGGGTGGCTACACCTTC. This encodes CASSLRTGGKGGYTF. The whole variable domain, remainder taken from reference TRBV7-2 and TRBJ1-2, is GAGVSQSPSNKVTEKGKDVELRCDPISGHTALYWYRQSLGQGLEFLIYFQGNSAPDKSGLPSDRFSAERTGGSVSTLTIQRTQQEDSAVYLCASSLRTGGKGGYTFGSGTRLTVV.

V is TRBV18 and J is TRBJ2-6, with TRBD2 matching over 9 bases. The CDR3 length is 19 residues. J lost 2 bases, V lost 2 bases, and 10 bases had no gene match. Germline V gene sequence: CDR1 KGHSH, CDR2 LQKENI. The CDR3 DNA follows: TGTGCCAGCTCACCAAACACAGTAGCGGGAGCGGCTGGGGCCAACGTCCTGACTTTC. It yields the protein CASSPNTVAGAAGANVLTF.

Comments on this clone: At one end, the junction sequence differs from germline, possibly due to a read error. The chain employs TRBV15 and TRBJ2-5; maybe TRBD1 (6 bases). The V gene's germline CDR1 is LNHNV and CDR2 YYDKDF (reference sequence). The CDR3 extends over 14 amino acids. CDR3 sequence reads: CATSRDQGSEAQYF. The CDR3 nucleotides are TGTGCCACCAGCAGAGATCAGGGGTCAGAGGCCCAGTACTTC.

CDR3 in DNA: TGTGCCAGCAGCTTAGAAGGCCGGGGAAGGACTGAAGCTTTCTTT. As protein: CASSLEGRGRTEAFF. The chain couples TRBV11-3 to TRBJ1-1; D gene unclear. With 0 bases removed from V and 5 bases from J, the gap between germline ends came to 13 bases. CDR3 size: 15 residues. Germline V gives CDR1 SGHNT, CDR2 YENEEA.

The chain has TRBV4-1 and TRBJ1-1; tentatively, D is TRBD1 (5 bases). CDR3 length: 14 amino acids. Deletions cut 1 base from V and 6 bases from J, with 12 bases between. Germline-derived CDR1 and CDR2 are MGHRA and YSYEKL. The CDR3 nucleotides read TGCGCCAGCAGCCAAGGTCCAGGGAAGTCTGAAGCTTTCTTT. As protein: CASSQGPGKSEAFF.

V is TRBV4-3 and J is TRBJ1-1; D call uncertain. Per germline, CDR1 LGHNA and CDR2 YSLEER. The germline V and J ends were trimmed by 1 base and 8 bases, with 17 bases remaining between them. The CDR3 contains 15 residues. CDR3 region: CASSQVSVAGPEAFF. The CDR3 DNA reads TGCGCCAGCAGCCAAGTTTCGGTGGCAGGCCCAGAAGCTTTCTTT.

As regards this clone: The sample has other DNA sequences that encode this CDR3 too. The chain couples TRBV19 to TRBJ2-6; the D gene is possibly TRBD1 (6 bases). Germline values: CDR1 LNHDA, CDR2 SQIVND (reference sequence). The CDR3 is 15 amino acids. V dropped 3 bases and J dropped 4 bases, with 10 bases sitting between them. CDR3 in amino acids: CASSIRGSGANVLTF. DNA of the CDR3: TGTGCCAGTAGTATCAGGGGATCCGGGGCCAACGTCCTGACTTTC. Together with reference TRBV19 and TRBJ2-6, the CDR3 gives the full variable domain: DGGITQSPKYLFRKEGQNVTLSCEQNLNHDAMYWYRQDPGQGLRLIYYSQIVNDFQKGDIAEGYSVSREKKESFPLTVTSAQKNPTAFYLCASSIRGSGANVLTFGAGSRLTVL.

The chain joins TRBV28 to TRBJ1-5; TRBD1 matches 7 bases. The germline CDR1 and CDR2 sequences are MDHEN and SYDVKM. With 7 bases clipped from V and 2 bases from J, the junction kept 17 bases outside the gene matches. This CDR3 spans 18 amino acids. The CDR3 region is CASIGVTGPPFGNQPQHF. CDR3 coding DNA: TGTGCCAGCATAGGAGTGACAGGGCCTCCTTTTGGCAATCAGCCCCAGCATTTT. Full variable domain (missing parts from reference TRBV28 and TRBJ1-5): DVKVTQSSRYLVKRTGEKVFLECVQDMDHENMFWYRQDPGLGLRLIYFSYDVKMKEKGDIPEGYSVSREKKERFSLILESASTNQTSMYLCASIGVTGPPFGNQPQHFGDGTRLSIL.

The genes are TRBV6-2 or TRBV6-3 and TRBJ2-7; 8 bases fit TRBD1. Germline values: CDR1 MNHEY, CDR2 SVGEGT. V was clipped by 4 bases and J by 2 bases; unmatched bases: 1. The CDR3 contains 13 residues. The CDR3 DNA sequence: TGTGCCAGCAGTTTGGACAGGGCCTACGAGCAGTACGTC. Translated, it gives CASSLDRAYEQYV.

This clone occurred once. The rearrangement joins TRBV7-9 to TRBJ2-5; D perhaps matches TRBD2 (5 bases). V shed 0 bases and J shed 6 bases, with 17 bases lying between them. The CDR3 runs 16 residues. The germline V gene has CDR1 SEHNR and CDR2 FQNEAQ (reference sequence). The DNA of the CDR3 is TGTGCCAGCAGCTTAGCCCAGGCAGGTAGCGCAAAGACCCAGTACTTC. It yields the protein CASSLAQAGSAKTQYF.

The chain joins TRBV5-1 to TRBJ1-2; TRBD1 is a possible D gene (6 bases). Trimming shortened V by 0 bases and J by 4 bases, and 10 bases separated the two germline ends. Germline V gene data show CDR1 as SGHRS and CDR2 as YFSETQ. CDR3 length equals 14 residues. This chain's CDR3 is CASSLGTALYGYTF. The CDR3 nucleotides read TGCGCCAGCAGCTTGGGGACAGCCCTCTATGGCTACACCTTC.